This TCR beta chain was sequenced for a study of blood T cells in healthy people across ages (dated by TCRdb to about 2015). For the study in its entirety: Template switching captured roughly one uniquely barcoded TCR beta cDNA molecule per two T cells in model experiments. The study measured age-related changes in TCR beta repertoire diversity using deep sequencing normalized with unique cDNA molecular identifiers. The donors were divided into four age groups: young (average approximately 17 years), middle-aged (about 39), aged (about 60) and long-lived (82). To avoid experimental bias, donors of different ages were distributed randomly across sequencing lanes. For two donors (one aged 18 to 29 and one aged 80 or older), the study analyzed two additional independent replicas of 1 million unique cDNA reads from the same blood draw. Beyond this particular receptor, the publication reports: Estimates of total diversity from one million sequenced T cells were regarded as lower bounds and underestimates. A strong correlation was found between observed TCR beta diversity and the percentage of naive T cells measured by flow cytometry. Bulk unsorted PBMC profiling prevented conclusive comparison of naive and antigen-experienced compartments. Because donor CMV infection status was unknown, age-related changes in expanded clonotypes were potentially confounded. Observed TCR beta diversity per million T cells fell roughly linearly with age, and a significant reduction was already apparent by age approximately 41. Compared with the aged group, the long-lived group had more naive CD4+ T cells, fewer expanded clones and increased TCR diversity, suggesting age selection.

The CDR3 has 17 amino acids, counting the end cysteine and phenylalanine. Of all the DNA, just the CDR3 is kept, 51 bases in frame from base 1. Trimming takes 0 bases from V and 2 bases from J, and the germline ends sit 14 bases apart. Taken from the germline V gene (reference sequence), the CDR1 and CDR2 loops are LNHNV and YYDKDF. Comment on this clonotype: No antigen is known for it. No quality values exist for individual bases; no much larger clone is one base distant.

The method was 5' RACE. TCRdb shows the sequencer as Illumina HiSeq 2500. A second roughly 6 to 12 cycle PCR used a sample-barcoded 5' primer and a J-beta primer mix. A template-switch 5' adaptor carrying 12 random nucleotides introduced a unique molecular identifier onto each TCR beta cDNA molecule. Each sample yielded at least 2.5 million CDR3-containing paired-end reads. First-strand cDNA was synthesized from all RNA with the Mint cDNA synthesis kit, primed by a TRBC-specific oligonucleotide. All cDNA was treated with uracil-DNA glycosylase and then went through a first 18-cycle PCR with the universal primers M1SS and BC2_uni_R. In the authors' own workflow: For normalization, 1 million high-quality reads were randomly selected from each sample, with every read carrying a distinct molecular identifier. Reads sharing molecular identifiers were discarded rather than binned into consensus sequences. MiTCR, with a Q25 quality threshold and the strictest error-elimination algorithm, was used for CDR3 identification, clonotype clustering and error correction. A nonparametric unseen species model using Euler transformation provided a lower-bound estimate of total TCR beta diversity. TCRdb redid the processing of the public reads, applying fastp at Q25 and MiXCR, and retained in-frame beta chains. Here each entry gathers all rows of one CDR3 protein and keeps the most common genes and DNA. TCRdb's processing, not the authors', yielded these V and J calls. In this sample the table shows hundreds of thousands of distinct CDR3 sequences, around 42% of which occur a single time. The top ten clones comprise roughly a fifth of the sample.

The donors were roughly 39 Caucasian individuals from Russia, aged roughly 6 to 90 years, who were systemically healthy. Each donor gave roughly 9.5 milliliters of peripheral blood, collected into EDTA-treated Vacutainer tubes. PBMCs were isolated by Ficoll-Paque density-gradient centrifugation, with at least 6 million obtained per sample. Total RNA was extracted from PBMCs with Trizol reagent, with at least 5 micrograms obtained per sample. Naive CD45RAhigh/CD27high T cell percentages were measured by flow cytometry on a PBMC aliquot from every donor. The receptor chain draws on TRBV15 and TRBJ2-1, with a tentative D gene TRBD1 over 5 matching bases. This receptor was taken from a man aged 55 to 69 in good health. Sequences were obtained from blood. The DNA sequence is TGTGCCACCAGCAGAGATGACAGACCTCTAACCTACAATGAGCAGTTCTTC. Its protein product is CATSRDDRPLTYNEQFF. Reference TRBV15 and TRBJ2-1 genes cover what lies past the CDR3, so the full variable domain is DAMVIQNPRYQVTQFGKPVTLSCSQTLNHNVMYWYQQKSSQAPKLLFHYYDKDFNNEADTPDNFQSRRPNTSFCFLDIRSPGLGDTAMYLCATSRDDRPLTYNEQFFGPGTRLTVL.